This T cell receptor beta chain was sequenced for a study of CD8 T cells in Susac syndrome. Looking at the study overall: Each patient with Susac syndrome, at the time of blood draw, was therapy-naive, on corticosteroids, or on intravenous immunoglobulin alone.

cDNA came from roughly 0.47 to 1 ug RNA primed by random hexamers. Coverage of TCR beta CDR3 amplification by immunoSEQ multiplex PCR extended to 54 Vbeta and 13 Jbeta. A single record per CDR3 protein comes from TCRdb applying MiXCR to the immunoSEQ multiplex PCR reads. The sample lists about 100,000 distinct CDR3 sequences, approximately 95% seen once, with around 0.3% in the top ten. Trimming took off 2 bases at V and 3 bases at J, with 14 bases between the two ends. Germline assignment: CDR1 KGHSH and CDR2 LQKENI. This CDR3 region has 15 residues. Source material: CD8+ T cells from PBMCs. The chain has TRBV18 and TRBJ2-7; no clear D gene. This TCR was sampled from a human donor with Susac syndrome. This chain's CDR3 is CASSPFEAGVYEQYF. The CDR3 coding sequence is TGTGCCAGCTCACCATTTGAAGCTGGGGTCTACGAGCAGTACTTC. The whole variable domain, filled in from reference TRBV18 and TRBJ2-7, reads NAGVMQNPRHLVRRRGQEARLRCSPMKGHSHVYWYRQLPEEGLKFMVYLQKENIIDESGMPKERFSAEFPKEGPSILRIQQVVRGDSAAYFCASSPFEAGVYEQYFGPGTRLTVT.